Listed below are T cell receptor beta chains from one sample, sequenced in a study of T cells after yellow fever vaccination. In TCRdb, the 5' RACE reads were re-called with MiXCR into one record per CDR3 protein. The data hold about 330,000 distinct CDR3 sequences, with over 4% observed a single time. This material consisted of PBMCs, taken 5 days after the yellow fever booster vaccination. All receptors derive from a man in his late teens or twenties who received the YFV17D yellow fever vaccine. CDR3s include the opening cysteine and the closing phenylalanine or tryptophan. The order of the fields is J gene, V gene, clone size, D gene, CDR3 DNA, CDR3 protein. The D gene is left open where the match is weak. Some rows mark clone size as missing; the rest say once, few, many or name a class of expanded clone.

J: TRBJ1-1; V: TRBV9; size: -; D: -; DNA: TGTGCCAGCAGCCCCCGAGAGTTCACTGAAGCTTTCTTT; CDR3: CASSPREFTEAFF
J: TRBJ1-1; V: TRBV19; size: -; D: TRBD1; DNA: TGTGCCAGTGCCGGACAGGGCGGGACTGAAGCTTTCTTT; CDR3: CASAGQGGTEAFF
J: TRBJ2-1; V: TRBV6-5; size: -; D: TRBD1; DNA: TGTGCCAGCAGCTCCGGGACAGCTTCGATTGAGCAGTTCTTC; CDR3: CASSSGTASIEQFF
J: TRBJ1-5; V: TRBV6-5; size: many; D: -; DNA: TGTGCCAGCAGTTACCGCAGCTATCAGCCCCAGCATTTT; CDR3: CASSYRSYQPQHF
J: TRBJ2-2; V: TRBV5-1; size: many; D: -; DNA: TGCGCCAGCAGCTTGCGGCCAGGCAGAAACACCGGGGAGCTGTTTTTT; CDR3: CASSLRPGRNTGELFF
J: TRBJ1-4; V: TRBV6-6; size: few; D: TRBD1; DNA: TGTGCCAGCAGTTACTCTGGGACAGGGGAGGAAAAACTGTTTTTT; CDR3: CASSYSGTGEEKLFF
J: TRBJ2-1; V: TRBV20-1; size: -; D: TRBD2; DNA: TGCAGTGCCACTAGCGGAACCCTCAATGAGCAGTTCTTC; CDR3: CSATSGTLNEQFF
J: TRBJ2-1; V: TRBV7-8; size: many; D: TRBD2; DNA: TGTGCCAGCAGCGGGGGACTAGGGGTGGGGGTTGAGCAGTTCTTC; CDR3: CASSGGLGVGVEQFF
J: TRBJ2-1; V: TRBV18; size: few; D: -; DNA: TGTGCCAGCTCTAACAGAGATGAGCAGTTCTTC; CDR3: CASSNRDEQFF
J: TRBJ1-1; V: TRBV6-5; size: -; D: -; DNA: TGTGCCAGCAGGAACAGGGAATCGAACACTGAAGCTTTCTTT; CDR3: CASRNRESNTEAFF
J: TRBJ2-3; V: TRBV7-2; size: many; D: -; DNA: TGTGCCAGCAGCAAGCAGGACGGCACAGATACGCAGTATTTT; CDR3: CASSKQDGTDTQYF
J: TRBJ1-1; V: TRBV29-1; size: -; D: -; DNA: TGCAGCGTTGCCGGGCTCACTGAAGCTTTCTTT; CDR3: CSVAGLTEAFF
J: TRBJ2-7; V: TRBV20-1; size: -; D: -; DNA: TGCAGTGCTAGAGCGGGTGTCTCCTACGAGCAGTACTTC; CDR3: CSARAGVSYEQYF
J: TRBJ1-5; V: TRBV27; size: few; D: -; DNA: TGTGCCAGCAGCATTGATAGCAATCAGCCCCAGCATTTT; CDR3: CASSIDSNQPQHF
J: TRBJ1-6; V: TRBV7-9; size: -; D: -; DNA: TGTGCCAGCAGCTTATTGTCGGGGTTATGGGTCCCGGGGTCACCCCTCCACTTT; CDR3: CASSLLSGLWVPGSPLHF
J: TRBJ2-6; V: TRBV30; size: few; D: -; DNA: TGTGCCTGGGATTCGACCTACGGGACTTTACGCTCTGGGGCCAACGTCCTGACTTTC; CDR3: CAWDSTYGTLRSGANVLTF
J: TRBJ2-1; V: TRBV5-1; size: many; D: -; DNA: TGCGCCAGCAGCGAGCAGGTCGGGGGGCGATACAATGAGCAGTTCTTC; CDR3: CASSEQVGGRYNEQFF
J: TRBJ2-1; V: TRBV30; size: few; D: TRBD1; DNA: TGTGCCTGGAGCCTCAGGGGGTCTGGCAATGAGCAGTTCTTC; CDR3: CAWSLRGSGNEQFF
J: TRBJ2-5; V: TRBV11-2; size: few; D: TRBD2; DNA: TGTGCCAGCAGCTTCAGGGCGCGGGGGCAAGAGACCCAGTACTTC; CDR3: CASSFRARGQETQYF
J: TRBJ1-1; V: TRBV28; size: many; D: -; DNA: TGTGCCAGCAGTGGAAACAGGGTGGGGCGCTTT; CDR3: CASSGNRVGRF
J: TRBJ1-6; V: TRBV5-1; size: few; D: -; DNA: TGCGCCAGCAAAAAAGACGGGGGTGGTTCACCCCTCCACTTT; CDR3: CASKKDGGGSPLHF
J: TRBJ1-2; V: TRBV25-1; size: many; D: -; DNA: TGTGCCAGCAGACAGACCAACTATGGCTACACCTTC; CDR3: CASRQTNYGYTF
J: TRBJ1-6; V: TRBV3-1; size: -; D: -; DNA: TGTGCCAGCAGCCAAGAGCTCAGAACCCTCCACTTT; CDR3: CASSQELRTLHF
J: TRBJ2-5; V: TRBV5-4; size: -; D: TRBD2; DNA: TGTGCCAGCAGCTTTGGACTAGCGGGGGCCTCCCAAGAGACCCAGTACTTC; CDR3: CASSFGLAGASQETQYF
J: TRBJ2-1; V: TRBV10-3; size: few; D: -; DNA: TGTGCCACGGCCCCCCATTTCGACAATGAGCAGTTCTTC; CDR3: CATAPHFDNEQFF
J: TRBJ2-5; V: TRBV9; size: -; D: -; DNA: TGTGCCAGCCCACCGGGACGGGAGACCCAGTACTTC; CDR3: CASPPGRETQYF
J: TRBJ2-7; V: TRBV5-6; size: many; D: -; DNA: TGTGCCAGCACCTCGGAGGGGGGATTGGACTACGAGCAGTACTTC; CDR3: CASTSEGGLDYEQYF
J: TRBJ2-2; V: TRBV20-1; size: -; D: TRBD1; DNA: TGCAGTGCTAGAGGGAGGACCGGGACAGCGAACACCGGGGAGCTGTTTTTT; CDR3: CSARGRTGTANTGELFF
J: TRBJ2-2; V: TRBV5-1; size: many; D: TRBD1; DNA: TGCGCCAGCAGCTTCGGCCAGGGGACAGGGCTTTCCTCGGGGGAGCTGTTTTTT; CDR3: CASSFGQGTGLSSGELFF
J: TRBJ1-1; V: TRBV6-2/TRBV6-3; size: many; D: -; DNA: TGTGCCAGCAGCAAAGGCCCCAGAACCCAAGCTTTCTTT; CDR3: CASSKGPRTQAFF
J: TRBJ2-6; V: TRBV29-1; size: few; D: -; DNA: TGCAGCGTTGAAGATCTGCCGGGGGCCAACGTCCTGACTTTC; CDR3: CSVEDLPGANVLTF
J: TRBJ1-1; V: TRBV12-3/TRBV12-4; size: few; D: -; DNA: TGTGCCTGTTCGATAGTGGGGAACACTGAAGCTTTCTTT; CDR3: CACSIVGNTEAFF
J: TRBJ2-5; V: TRBV7-6; size: -; D: TRBD2; DNA: TGTGCCAGCAGCTCCGCCTCGACTAGCGGAGCCAGCGGGACCCAGTACTTC; CDR3: CASSSASTSGASGTQYF
J: TRBJ2-7; V: TRBV30; size: -; D: -; DNA: TGTGCCTGGAGTGACGGGCCCTACGAGCAGTACTTC; CDR3: CAWSDGPYEQYF
J: TRBJ2-6; V: TRBV4-3; size: -; D: -; DNA: TGCGCCAGCAGCCAAGACGTCTTTGGCGCTGGGGCCAACGTCCTGACTTTC; CDR3: CASSQDVFGAGANVLTF
J: TRBJ2-5; V: TRBV14; size: -; D: -; DNA: TGTGCCAGCAGCCAAGTACAACCGGATAGGGAGCGAAAAGAGACCCAGTACTTC; CDR3: CASSQVQPDRERKETQYF
J: TRBJ2-1; V: TRBV7-9; size: -; D: TRBD2; DNA: TGTGCCAGCAGCCGCACCGGGACTAGCGTTGACAATGAGCAGTTCTTC; CDR3: CASSRTGTSVDNEQFF
J: TRBJ2-1; V: TRBV18; size: -; D: TRBD2; DNA: TGTGCCAGCTCTTCCTGGACTAGCGGGGGGCTTCCGGGTGAGCAGTTCTTC; CDR3: CASSSWTSGGLPGEQFF
J: TRBJ1-5; V: TRBV7-3; size: many; D: -; DNA: TGTGCCAGCAGCTCCGGATCCAATCAGCCCCAGCATTTT; CDR3: CASSSGSNQPQHF
J: TRBJ1-1; V: TRBV12-5; size: many; D: -; DNA: TGTGCTAGTGGTTTTCCCAGGAGCTCCATGAACACTGAAGCTTTCTTT; CDR3: CASGFPRSSMNTEAFF
J: TRBJ2-1; V: TRBV18; size: few; D: TRBD2; DNA: TGTGCCAGCTCACCCAGCGGGGGCCGGGAGCAGTTCTTC; CDR3: CASSPSGGREQFF
J: TRBJ1-1; V: TRBV7-8; size: few; D: -; DNA: TGTGCCAGCAGCTTAGAGGGTGGGGTGAACACTGAAGCTTTCTTT; CDR3: CASSLEGGVNTEAFF
J: TRBJ2-1; V: TRBV20-1; size: -; D: -; DNA: TGCAGTGCTACTCTGGAGAACAGACCCAATGAGCAGTTCTTC; CDR3: CSATLENRPNEQFF
J: TRBJ2-5; V: TRBV7-9; size: -; D: -; DNA: TGTGCCAGCAGCTCCGCGGGGGAGACCCAGTACTTC; CDR3: CASSSAGETQYF
J: TRBJ1-2; V: TRBV5-1; size: -; D: -; DNA: TGCGCCAGCAGCTTGGGAAATACGGCGAACTATGGCTACACCTTC; CDR3: CASSLGNTANYGYTF
J: TRBJ2-4; V: TRBV10-3; size: many; D: TRBD2; DNA: TGTGCCATCAGTGACGGGGGGGCCGCCAAAAACATTCAGTACTTC; CDR3: CAISDGGAAKNIQYF
J: TRBJ2-1; V: TRBV30; size: few; D: TRBD1; DNA: TGTGCCTGGAGCCGACTCGGGACAGGGGGCTATGAGCAGTTCTTC; CDR3: CAWSRLGTGGYEQFF
J: TRBJ2-1; V: TRBV7-3; size: few; D: -; DNA: TGTGCCAGCAGCTTACCTCCCTACAATGAGCAGTTCTTC; CDR3: CASSLPPYNEQFF
J: TRBJ2-5; V: TRBV5-1; size: few; D: TRBD2; DNA: TGCGCCAGCAGCGTCGGGGGGAAAGAGACCCAGTACTTC; CDR3: CASSVGGKETQYF
J: TRBJ1-3; V: TRBV5-1; size: -; D: -; DNA: TGCGCCAGCAGCGCGAGGAACACCATATATTTT; CDR3: CASSARNTIYF
J: TRBJ2-1; V: TRBV11-2; size: -; D: -; DNA: TGTGCCAGCAGCCGGAAAACGCGAATACCATACAATGAGCAGTTCTTC; CDR3: CASSRKTRIPYNEQFF
J: TRBJ1-5; V: TRBV4-2; size: -; D: TRBD1; DNA: TGTGCCAGCAGCCAGGGACAGGCTTTTTATCAGCCCCAGCATTTT; CDR3: CASSQGQAFYQPQHF
J: TRBJ1-2; V: TRBV4-3; size: few; D: TRBD1; DNA: TGCGCCAGCAGCCAACCGGACAGGGAGAACTATGGCTACACCTTC; CDR3: CASSQPDRENYGYTF
J: TRBJ1-6; V: TRBV15; size: many; D: TRBD1; DNA: TGTGCCACCAGCAGAGGGGACAGGGGTCCTACCTATGGTTCACCCCTCCACTTT; CDR3: CATSRGDRGPTYGSPLHF
J: TRBJ2-1; V: TRBV7-2; size: few; D: -; DNA: TGTGCCAGCAGCTTTAGCCAGAGCTCCTACAATGAGCAGTTCTTC; CDR3: CASSFSQSSYNEQFF